This T cell receptor (beta chain) was recorded in a study of OX40 agonist ivuxolimab in advanced cancers. Study in general: Ivuxolimab was delivered to patients intravenously every 2 weeks at doses spanning 0.01 to 10 mg/kg.

V lost 6 bases to trimming and J lost 3 bases; unmatched junction nucleotides: 4. Germline CDR1 SGHDT, CDR2 YYEEEE. The CDR3 has 13 residues. This clone has only one observation. Repertoires were generated with immunoSEQ multiplex PCR, while TCRdb's copy carries only in-frame clones and drops some. In the table there are 35,000 or so clones, 65% to 85% of which are singletons. The chain is built from TRBV5-6 and TRBJ2-7, with TRBD2 matching over 9 bases. The sequence derives from an adult with an advanced solid tumor such as melanoma, head and neck, liver or kidney cancer. The starting material was CD4+ or CD8+ T cells sorted from blood, obtained in a trial of the OX40 agonist ivuxolimab. CDR3 in amino acids: CASTRGGDYEQYF. CDR3 DNA: TGTGCCAGCACCCGCGGGGGGGACTACGAGCAGTACTTC.